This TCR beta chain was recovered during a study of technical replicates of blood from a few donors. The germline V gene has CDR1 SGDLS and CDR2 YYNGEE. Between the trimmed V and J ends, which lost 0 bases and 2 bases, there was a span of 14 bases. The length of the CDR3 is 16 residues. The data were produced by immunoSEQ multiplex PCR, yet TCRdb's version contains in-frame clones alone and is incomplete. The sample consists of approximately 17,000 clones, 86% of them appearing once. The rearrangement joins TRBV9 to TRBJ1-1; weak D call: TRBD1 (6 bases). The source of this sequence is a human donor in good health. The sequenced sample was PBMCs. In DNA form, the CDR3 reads TGTGCCAGCAGCGTAGACTACAGGGCCGTCAACACTGAAGCTTTCTTT. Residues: CASSVDYRAVNTEAFF.